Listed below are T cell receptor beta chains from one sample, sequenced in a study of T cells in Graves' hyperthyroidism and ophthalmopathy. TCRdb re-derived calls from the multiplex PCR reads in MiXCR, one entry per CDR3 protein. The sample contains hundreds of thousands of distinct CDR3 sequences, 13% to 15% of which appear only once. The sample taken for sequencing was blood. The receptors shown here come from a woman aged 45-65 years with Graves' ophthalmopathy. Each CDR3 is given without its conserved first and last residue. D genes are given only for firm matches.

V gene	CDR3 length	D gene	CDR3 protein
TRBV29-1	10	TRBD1	SVLTGIYEQY
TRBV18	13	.	ASSPYRGGSYGQY
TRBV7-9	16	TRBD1	ASSFSTFGTGTTDTQY
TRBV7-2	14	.	ASSHGLGRVYNEQF
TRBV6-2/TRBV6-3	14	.	ASSYPARGVNNEQF
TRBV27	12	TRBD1	ARRGQGNDTEAF
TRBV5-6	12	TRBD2	ASSPGGVEETQY
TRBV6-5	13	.	ASSYLREKGNTIY
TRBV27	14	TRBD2	ASSARLAGLVETQY
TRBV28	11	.	ASRNTMNTEAF
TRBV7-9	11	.	ASSYIGGETQY
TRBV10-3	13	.	AISHPVQNQETQY
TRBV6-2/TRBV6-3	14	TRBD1	ASNSDRGQGAGELF
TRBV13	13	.	ASSLGRSSYNEQF
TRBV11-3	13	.	ASSFGRLNTGELF
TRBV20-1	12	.	SDPPPGDGSPLH